This T cell receptor beta chain was found in a study of cytomegalovirus exposure and HLA in healthy donors. The study, taken as a whole, reports: An analysis done earlier found most TCR beta V segments productive about 90% or about 30% of the time. From TCR beta sequences, most subjects' HLA-A and HLA-B alleles were reportedly predicted accurately. A later analysis reportedly found fewer N-insertions in an Asian-associated ancestry cluster than the roughly 730-donor mean.

Germline CDR1 reads SGHVS; CDR2 reads FNYEAQ. V was pared by 0 bases and J by 4 bases, with 19 bases between. This CDR3 region has 18 residues. As for this clone: No antigen is known for it.

Both 60 Vbeta primers and 13 Jbeta primers went into the PCR. Data came from immunoSEQ multiplex PCR; TCRdb stores just in-frame clones and leaves some out. The sample includes about 210,000 clones, roughly nine tenths of them seen just once. The chain combines TRBV7-6 with TRBJ2-1, with a possible D match to TRBD2 (6 bases). Sequenced material: PBMCs. The origin of this receptor is a boy younger than 10 in good health and CMV-seronegative. The DNA of the CDR3 is TGTGCCAGCAGCTTAGCGGCGGCGGGATTGGGGTTTTACAATGAGCAGTTCTTC. Residues: CASSLAAAGLGFYNEQFF.